This TCR beta chain appears in the sequencing data of a study of CD8 T cells in ankylosing spondylitis. From germline, CDR1 is DFQATT and CDR2 SNEGSKA (reference sequence). V gave up 3 bases and J gave up 1 base, with 6 bases separating them. The CDR3 is 12 residues long. This clonotype was recorded at least ten times. Its antigen is not known. Via MiXCR, TCRdb re-called the 5' RACE reads, giving one row per CDR3 protein. Of 200,000 to 250,000 distinct CDR3 sequences in the sample, roughly 10% were seen once. General study findings and limits: Several highly homologous variants made up a TCR beta motif, and this motif appeared characteristic of ankylosing spondylitis blood.

Sequencing input: blood, either unsorted or a sorted T cell fraction (not recorded which). The sequence was collected from a male donor with ankylosing spondylitis or in good health (not recorded which). The rearrangement links TRBV20-1 to TRBJ2-5, with D tentatively TRBD2 (5 bases). The CDR3 DNA follows: TGCAGTGCTAGGCTAGCCCAAGAGACCCAGTACTTC. Translation gives CSARLAQETQYF.